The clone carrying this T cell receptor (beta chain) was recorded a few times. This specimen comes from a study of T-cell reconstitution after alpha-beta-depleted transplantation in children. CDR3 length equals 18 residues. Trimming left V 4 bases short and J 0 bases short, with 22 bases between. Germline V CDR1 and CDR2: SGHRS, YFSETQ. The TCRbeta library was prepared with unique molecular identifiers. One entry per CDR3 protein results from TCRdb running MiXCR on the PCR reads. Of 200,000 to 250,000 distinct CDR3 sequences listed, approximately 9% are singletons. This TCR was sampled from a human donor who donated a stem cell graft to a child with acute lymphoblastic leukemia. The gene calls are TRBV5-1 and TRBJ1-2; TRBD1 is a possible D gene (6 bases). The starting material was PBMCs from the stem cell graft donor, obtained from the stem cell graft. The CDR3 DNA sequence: TGCGCCAGCAGCGCACCCCGGCGAGGACAGAAAACTAACTATGGCTACACCTTC. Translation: CASSAPRRGQKTNYGYTF.